Only one count was recorded for the clone carrying this T cell receptor (beta chain). The CDR3 spans 18 residues. After removal of 3 bases from V and 5 bases from J, the junction contained 11 bases not matched to a gene. CDR1 and CDR2 from the germline V gene are SGHRS and YFSETQ. This specimen comes from a study of shared T cell receptors in the human thymus. Clones were read by immunoSEQ multiplex PCR, and TCRdb kept only the in-frame ones, dropping some. The sample includes about 660,000 clones, roughly 90% of them seen just once. These records were also assigned to another study, of human thymus T cells. According to that study: Thymus pieces cut out during corrective heart surgery were the tissue that was used.

The V gene is TRBV5-1, the J gene TRBJ2-7, with TRBD2 matching over 16 bases. This clonotype was obtained from a boy under two years old with a congenital heart defect. Sequences were obtained from thymocytes. The CDR3 DNA reads as TGCGCCAGCAGCTCGCCGGGACTAGCGGGAGGGCCTTCTAACGAGCAGTACTTC. It codes for CASSSPGLAGGPSNEQYF.